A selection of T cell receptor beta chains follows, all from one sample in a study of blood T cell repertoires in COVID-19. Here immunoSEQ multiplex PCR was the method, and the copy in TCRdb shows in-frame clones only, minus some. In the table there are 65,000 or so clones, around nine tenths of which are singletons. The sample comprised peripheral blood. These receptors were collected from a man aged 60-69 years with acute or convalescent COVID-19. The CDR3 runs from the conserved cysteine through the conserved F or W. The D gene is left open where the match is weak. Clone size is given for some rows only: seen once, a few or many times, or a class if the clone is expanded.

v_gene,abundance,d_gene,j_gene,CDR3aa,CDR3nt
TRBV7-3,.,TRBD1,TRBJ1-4,CASRFFRASNIETGYGEKLFF,TGTGCCAGCAGATTCTTCAGGGCCTCCAACATCGAGACAGGGTATGGCGAAAAACTGTTTTTT
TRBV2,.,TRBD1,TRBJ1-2,CASRLRTGDNHGYTF,TGTGCCAGCAGGCTCAGGACAGGGGATAATCATGGCTACACCTTC
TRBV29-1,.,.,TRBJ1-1,CSVEEAGPTVGTEAFF,TGCAGCGTTGAAGAGGCGGGACCGACGGTGGGGACTGAAGCTTTCTTT
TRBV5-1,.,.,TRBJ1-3,CASSPWPAERSQGGARTIYF,TGCGCCAGCAGCCCTTGGCCAGCAGAAAGGAGCCAGGGAGGTGCGAGGACCATATATTTT
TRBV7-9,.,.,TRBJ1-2,CASSLVGAPSYGYTF,TGTGCCAGCAGCTTAGTGGGGGCTCCCTCATATGGCTACACCTTC
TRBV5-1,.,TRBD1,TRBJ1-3,CASSYTGASSGNTIYF,TGCGCCAGCAGCTACACAGGGGCAAGCTCTGGAAACACCATATATTTT
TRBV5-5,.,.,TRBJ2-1,CASSLAVGIYNEQFF,TGTGCCAGCAGCTTGGCCGTCGGGATTTACAATGAGCAGTTCTTC
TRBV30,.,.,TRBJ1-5,CAWSEGVGNQPQHF,TGTGCCTGGAGTGAAGGGGTAGGCAATCAGCCCCAGCATTTT
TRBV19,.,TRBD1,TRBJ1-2,CASSMRGRSPPNYGYTF,TGTGCCAGTAGTATGAGGGGGCGAAGTCCTCCTAACTATGGCTACACCTTC
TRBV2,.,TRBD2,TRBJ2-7,CASSVTSGGLYEQYF,TGTGCCAGCAGTGTAACTAGCGGGGGGCTCTACGAGCAGTACTTC
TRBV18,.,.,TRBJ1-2,CASYSTNPGFHGYTF,TGTGCCAGCTACTCCACGAATCCGGGTTTTCATGGCTACACCTTC
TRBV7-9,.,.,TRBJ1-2,CASSLPGDYGYTF,TGTGCCAGCAGCTTACCAGGGGACTATGGCTACACCTTC
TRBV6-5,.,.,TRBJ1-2,CASRQGKGSGGYTF,TGTGCCAGCAGGCAGGGGAAGGGTTCGGGAGGCTACACCTTC
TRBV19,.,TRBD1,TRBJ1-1,CASSLGQGPAGNTEAFF,TGTGCCAGTAGTTTGGGACAGGGCCCTGCCGGGAACACTGAAGCTTTCTTT
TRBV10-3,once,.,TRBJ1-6,CAISSASSYNSPLHF,TGTGCCATCTCATCTGCGAGCTCCTATAATTCACCCCTCCACTTT
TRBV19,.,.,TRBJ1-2,CASNPPRGTMVGYTF,TGTGCCAGTAACCCACCACGGGGGACGATGGTTGGCTACACCTTC
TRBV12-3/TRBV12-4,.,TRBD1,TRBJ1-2,CASSPDRTRDYTF,TGTGCCAGCAGTCCGGACAGGACGCGTGACTACACCTTC
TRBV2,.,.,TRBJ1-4,CASRGYRGGEKLFF,TGTGCCAGCAGGGGTTATAGGGGTGGAGAAAAACTGTTTTTT
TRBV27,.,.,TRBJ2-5,CASSLCEETQYF,TGTGCCAGCAGTTTATGTGAGGAGACCCAGTACTTC
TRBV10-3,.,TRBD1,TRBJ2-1,CAIMGTRQGAWNEQFF,TGTGCCATCATGGGTACCAGGCAGGGGGCCTGGAATGAGCAGTTCTTC
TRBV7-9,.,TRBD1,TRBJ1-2,CASRSTDRAIGYTF,TGTGCCAGCAGGTCCACCGACAGGGCAATTGGCTACACCTTC
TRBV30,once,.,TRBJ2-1,CAWSDRRVSYNEQFF,TGTGCCTGGAGTGATCGGCGGGTCTCCTACAATGAGCAGTTCTTC
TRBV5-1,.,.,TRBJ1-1,CASSFGTLNTEAFF,TGCGCCAGCAGCTTTGGGACACTTAACACTGAAGCTTTCTTT
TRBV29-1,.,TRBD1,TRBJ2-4,CSVETGANIQYF,TGCAGCGTTGAAACAGGGGCCAACATTCAGTACTTC
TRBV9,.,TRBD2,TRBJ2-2,CASSVATGLEGELFF,TGTGCCAGCAGCGTAGCTACTGGACTAGAAGGGGAGCTGTTTTTT
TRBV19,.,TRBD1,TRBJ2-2,CASSRGQGLGELFF,TGTGCCAGTAGTAGAGGACAGGGTTTAGGGGAGCTGTTTTTT
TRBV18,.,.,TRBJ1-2,CASSPGKSTLDYGYTF,TGTGCCAGCTCACCCGGGAAATCGACTCTGGACTATGGCTACACCTTC
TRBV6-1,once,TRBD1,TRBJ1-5,CASSEAGTGARVAQHF,TGTGCCAGCAGTGAAGCGGGAACAGGGGCCCGAGTGGCCCAGCATTTT
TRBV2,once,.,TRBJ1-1,CASGGVSNTEAFF,TGTGCCTCCGGGGGGGTATCGAACACTGAAGCTTTCTTT
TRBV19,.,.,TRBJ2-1,CAVASVPGGWEQFF,TGTGCTGTCGCGTCTGTCCCCGGAGGGTGGGAGCAGTTCTTC
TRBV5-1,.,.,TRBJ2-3,CASSGGRARADTQYF,TGCGCCAGCAGTGGGGGCCGGGCCAGGGCAGATACGCAGTATTTT
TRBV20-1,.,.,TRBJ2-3,CSVKGADTQYF,TGCAGTGTTAAGGGGGCAGATACGCAGTATTTT
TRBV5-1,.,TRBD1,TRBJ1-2,CASSLEGQLANYGYTF,TGCGCCAGCAGCTTGGAGGGACAGCTTGCTAACTATGGCTACACCTTC
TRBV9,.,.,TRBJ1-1,CASSVDSRGGTEAFF,TGTGCCAGCAGCGTAGACAGCCGCGGGGGCACTGAAGCTTTCTTT
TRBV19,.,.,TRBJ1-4,CASSISAGSEKLFF,TGTGCCAGTAGTATAAGCGCAGGGTCTGAAAAACTGTTTTTT
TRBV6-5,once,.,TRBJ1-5,CASSLHRNQPQHF,TGTGCCAGCAGTTTACACAGGAATCAGCCCCAGCATTTT